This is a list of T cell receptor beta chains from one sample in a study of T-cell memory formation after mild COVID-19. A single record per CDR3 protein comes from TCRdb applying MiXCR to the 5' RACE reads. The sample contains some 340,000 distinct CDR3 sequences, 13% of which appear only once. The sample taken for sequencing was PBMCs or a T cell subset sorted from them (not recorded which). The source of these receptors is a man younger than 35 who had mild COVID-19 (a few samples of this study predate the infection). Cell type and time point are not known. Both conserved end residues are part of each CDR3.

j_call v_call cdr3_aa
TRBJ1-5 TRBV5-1 CASSLGGYSNQPQHF
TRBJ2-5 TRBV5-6 CASQLGAWETQYF
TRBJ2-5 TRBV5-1 CASSWGTGEETQYF
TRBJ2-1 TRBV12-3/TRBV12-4 CASSLEGSNSYNEQFF
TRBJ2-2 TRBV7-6 CASSSTLGVGELFF
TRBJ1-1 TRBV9 CASSPRGGGAGTEAFF
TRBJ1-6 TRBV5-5 CASSYTTGGVNNSPLHF
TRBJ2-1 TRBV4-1 CASSQVRGEQFF
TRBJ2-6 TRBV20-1 CSARGHSGANVLTF
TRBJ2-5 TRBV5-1 CASSGGGWEETQYF
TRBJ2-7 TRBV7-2 CASGGLNLYEQYF
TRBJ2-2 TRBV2 CASTEDTGELFF
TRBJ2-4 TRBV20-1 CSARAPGGKNIQYF
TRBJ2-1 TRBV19 CASSIDPYSSGGYNEQFF
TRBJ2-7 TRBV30 CAWSVLDDSRPQQYF